The source of this TCR beta chain is a study of regulatory T cells in long-lasting Graves disease (dated by TCRdb to the early 2020s). In terms of the full investigation: Persistent Graves' disease was defined as antithyroid drug treatment for over 5 years with persistently positive TSH receptor autoantibodies. Patients with persistent Graves' disease were compared with patients with newly diagnosed Graves' disease using TCR sequencing and RNA sequencing of peripheral blood. The study was registered as a clinical trial and conducted in China. A total of about 35 samples underwent TCR sequencing, from around 13 patients with persistent Graves' disease and approximately 20 patients with newly diagnosed Graves' disease. In the clinical cohort, patients with persistent Graves' disease had used antithyroid drugs for an average of roughly ten years.

Read against the paper, the sample's time point label means: persistent/refractory GD, antithyroid drugs over 5 years with positive TRAb. For both TCR sequencing and RNA sequencing, RNA was extracted from PBMCs in TRIzol. The diagnosis of Graves' disease followed American Thyroid Association guidelines. Recruitment of patients was carried out at an endocrinology department in Xi'an, China. From each patient, around 9 milliliters of peripheral blood was collected into an EDTA anticoagulant tube. Ficoll Paque Plus density gradient separation was used to isolate PBMCs, and no additional T cell sorting was done. An Agilent 2100 Bioanalyzer and agarose gel were used to check RNA quality, while a NanoDrop 2000 measured RNA concentration. The library was built by means of multiplex PCR. TCRdb lists the instrument as Illumina HiSeq 4000. iRepertoire HTBI primers and Arm-PCR amplification of CDR3 regions were used to construct TCR beta libraries. Before sequencing, the PCR products went through gel purification. Per the source publication's procedure: Gene usage analysis of CDR3 amino acid clonotypes relied on the 60 or so TRBV and about 13 TRBJ segments identified across samples. Filtered high-quality paired reads were merged into contigs using COPE and FqMerger. BLAST was used to align contigs to IMGT TRBV, TRBD and TRBJ reference genes, with CDR3 defined following IMGT. Any clonotype with a frequency above 0.1% was classified as a highly expanded clone. Repertoire diversity was measured by Shannon entropy, and V-J evenness by the Gini coefficient. A clonotype was considered public if more than one individual shared it. TCRdb itself trimmed the public reads at Q25 with fastp, ran MiXCR and retained productive beta chains. Merged by CDR3 protein, the rows form single entries marked with the most common genes and DNA. TCRdb assigned the V and J calls; the authors' analysis was not used. The sample yields roughly 430,000 distinct CDR3 sequences; approximately 22% were counted once. 13% to 15% of the sample lies in the top ten.

The paper as a whole reports these results and caveats: Because the primary lesion, thyroid tissue, could not be accessed, the study looked at peripheral blood alone. Lower TCR Shannon entropy and fewer highly expanded clones were observed in persistent Graves' disease patients than in newly diagnosed patients, which suggested clonal expansion. A larger number of public clonotypes was shared among persistent patients (over 2,500) than among newly diagnosed patients (about 990). Sequencing and analysis were limited to the TCR beta chain. The authors noted that the small sample size was a limitation that may lower accuracy.

The sample holds one count of this clonotype. Its antigen has not been determined. Qualities for individual bases were not recorded, and no much larger clone is one base off. On its own, one read is weak support. The sequence was obtained from a female donor with Graves disease. Material: peripheral blood mononuclear cells (PBMCs), obtained when the disease was refractory, from a patient treated with antithyroid drugs.

The CDR3 is CASRRAGGEKLFF. The nucleotide sequence is given as TGCGCCAGCAGGAGGGCGGGTGGTGAAAAACTGTTTTTT. This sequence uses TRBV5-1 and TRBJ1-4; the D gene remains uncertain. The germline V gene provides CDR1 SGHRS and CDR2 YFSETQ. V gives up 5 bases and J gives up 7 bases, and the segment between their germline ends measures 12 bases. Including the terminal cysteine and phenylalanine, the CDR3 comprises 13 residues. The entry retains the CDR3 DNA only, 39 bases that are in frame from base 1.